The rows below give T cell receptor beta chains drawn from one sample of a study of blood T cell repertoires in COVID-19. Profiled with immunoSEQ multiplex PCR; TCRdb holds only in-frame clones, not every one. In the table there are around 270,000 clones, roughly 84% of which are singletons. The source material was peripheral blood. Receptors were obtained from a man in his 60s with acute or convalescent COVID-19. Both conserved end residues are part of each CDR3. Fields, in order: V gene, J gene, D gene, clone size, CDR3 protein, CDR3 DNA. The D gene is left open where the match is weak. Part of the rows lack a size; the others show once, few, many or a class for expanded clones.

>TRBV7-4|TRBJ1-4|TRBD1|NA
CASSLQGEKGEKLFF
TGTGCCAGCAGCTTACAGGGGGAGAAGGGGGAAAAACTGTTTTTT
>TRBV10-1|TRBJ2-7|NA|few
CASSGPGTNFYEQYF
TGCGCCAGCAGTGGCCCCGGGACAAATTTCTACGAGCAGTACTTC
>TRBV3-1/TRBV3-2|TRBJ2-5|NA|NA
CASSQPPEETQYF
TGTGCCAGCAGCCAACCCCCGGAGGAGACCCAGTACTTC
>TRBV4-3|TRBJ1-6|NA|NA
CASSQDTGMGSGSPLHF
TGCGCCAGCAGCCAAGATACAGGGATGGGATCGGGGTCACCCCTCCACTTT
>TRBV10-2|TRBJ1-1|NA|once
CASSESGTEAFF
TGCGCCAGCAGTGAGTCCGGCACTGAAGCTTTCTTT
>TRBV4-1|TRBJ2-7|TRBD1|NA
CASSQRDSYEQYF
TGCGCCAGCAGCCAACGGGACAGCTACGAGCAGTACTTC
>TRBV29-1|TRBJ2-2|NA|NA
CSGLKTVRGELFF
TGCAGCGGCCTGAAGACCGTCAGGGGGGAGCTGTTTTTT
>TRBV9|TRBJ2-7|NA|NA
CASSPGGGGAGYEQYF
TGTGCCAGCAGCCCCGGCGGTGGGGGGGCTGGGTACGAGCAGTACTTC
>TRBV5-4|TRBJ1-2|TRBD1|NA
CASSHRQGGSYGYTF
TGTGCCAGCAGTCATAGACAGGGTGGAAGCTATGGCTACACCTTC
>TRBV11-3|TRBJ2-5|TRBD2|NA
CASSQGGGAPPNF
TGTGCCAGCAGCCAAGGCGGGGGGGCGCCGCCCAACTTC
>TRBV5-4|TRBJ1-2|NA|NA
CASSFGSIYGYTF
TGTGCCAGCAGCTTTGGGAGTATCTATGGCTACACCTTC
>TRBV7-2|TRBJ2-3|NA|NA
CASSLGGWQGRTDTQYF
TGTGCCAGCAGCTTAGGAGGCTGGCAGGGGAGAACAGATACGCAGTATTTT
>TRBV6-2/TRBV6-3|TRBJ2-5|NA|few
CASSYGGAQTQYF
TGTGCCAGCAGTTACGGGGGGGCTCAGACCCAGTACTTC
>TRBV11-2|TRBJ1-5|TRBD1|NA
CASSLAGGLQPQHF
TGTGCCAGCAGCTTAGCAGGGGGCCTTCAGCCCCAGCATTTT
>TRBV7-3|TRBJ2-5|NA|NA
CASSSAVAETQYF
TGTGCCAGCAGCTCCGCTGTGGCAGAGACCCAGTACTTC
>TRBV7-2|TRBJ2-2|TRBD2|NA
CASSFTLAGGTGELFF
TGTGCCAGCAGCTTCACTCTAGCGGGAGGGACCGGGGAGCTGTTTTTT
>TRBV14|TRBJ2-7|NA|few
CASSRASRSYEQYF
TGTGCCAGCAGCCGGGCTAGCAGGTCCTACGAGCAGTACTTC
>TRBV9|TRBJ1-2|TRBD1|NA
CASSVIPGQGDGYTF
TGTGCCAGCAGCGTTATACCGGGACAGGGGGATGGCTACACCTTC
>TRBV27|TRBJ2-7|TRBD1|NA
CASRAGTGPYEQYF
TGTGCCAGCAGAGCAGGGACAGGGCCCTACGAGCAGTACTTC
>TRBV18|TRBJ2-1|NA|NA
CASSPPAGGSYNEQFF
TGTGCCAGCTCACCACCGGCGGGTGGCTCCTACAATGAGCAGTTCTTC
>TRBV2|TRBJ1-6|NA|NA
CASWIGGGYNSPLHF
TGTGCCAGCTGGATTGGCGGGGGCTATAATTCACCCCTCCACTTT
>TRBV10-3|TRBJ2-7|TRBD1|NA
CAISESRDSYEQYF
TGTGCCATCAGTGAGTCCCGGGACAGCTACGAGCAGTACTTC
>TRBV7-9|TRBJ1-2|NA|NA
CASSLVSRTNGYGYTF
TGTGCCAGCAGCTTAGTATCTCGAACTAATGGCTATGGCTACACCTTC
>TRBV10-3|TRBJ1-6|TRBD1|NA
CAISDRDRGRFSPLHF
TGTGCCATCAGTGATCGCGACAGGGGGCGATTCTCACCCCTCCACTTT
>TRBV10-1|TRBJ2-2|TRBD2|NA
CASSESTLAGHGELFF
TGCGCCAGCAGTGAGTCGACTCTAGCGGGACACGGGGAGCTGTTTTTT
>TRBV19|TRBJ2-3|TRBD2|NA
CASNPTRAGGRGDTQYF
TGTGCCAGTAACCCCACTCGAGCGGGGGGGCGGGGAGATACGCAGTATTTT
>TRBV7-3|TRBJ2-2|NA|NA
CASSPTLGSAGELFF
TGTGCCAGCAGCCCGACCTTGGGTAGCGCCGGGGAGCTGTTTTTT
>TRBV7-3|TRBJ2-1|TRBD2|NA
CASSLNGLAGDNEQFF
TGTGCCAGCAGCCTAAATGGACTAGCGGGAGACAATGAGCAGTTCTTC
>TRBV6-2/TRBV6-3|TRBJ1-1|NA|NA
CASSSGGAAQLEAFF
TGTGCCAGCAGTTCGGGGGGGGCAGCCCAACTTGAAGCTTTCTTT
>TRBV2|TRBJ2-3|TRBD2|NA
CASSETRGSSTDTQYF
TGTGCCAGCAGTGAAACGCGGGGGTCTAGCACAGATACGCAGTATTTT
>TRBV2|TRBJ2-7|NA|NA
CASFEAEEQYF
TGTGCCAGCTTCGAGGCCGAAGAGCAGTACTTC
>TRBV19|TRBJ2-3|NA|once
CASSMGLLPGTDTQYF
TGTGCCAGTAGTATGGGACTCCTTCCGGGGACAGATACGCAGTATTTT
>TRBV5-1|TRBJ2-3|NA|NA
CASSSTPSRFFTDTQYF
TGCGCCAGCAGCTCAACCCCCTCGAGGTTTTTCACAGATACGCAGTATTTT
>TRBV5-1|TRBJ1-2|NA|once
CASSLVDRSYGYTF
TGCGCCAGCAGCTTGGTGGACAGATCCTATGGCTACACCTTC
>TRBV9|TRBJ2-1|TRBD2|once
CASSPGTSGYNEQFF
TGTGCCAGCAGCCCCGGGACTAGCGGCTACAATGAGCAGTTCTTC
>TRBV11-2|TRBJ2-3|TRBD1|NA
CASSYRDRSTDTQYF
TGTGCCAGCAGCTATCGGGACAGGTCAACAGATACGCAGTATTTT
>TRBV6-4|TRBJ1-2|TRBD1|NA
CASRGQGEGIGYGYTF
TGTGCCAGCAGAGGACAGGGAGAAGGTATCGGCTATGGCTACACCTTC
>TRBV5-4|TRBJ1-2|NA|NA
CASSPSTGRGYTF
TGTGCCAGCAGCCCGAGTACAGGGCGCGGCTACACCTTC
>TRBV27|TRBJ2-1|TRBD2|NA
CASSQLAGVVSSYNEQFF
TGTGCCAGCAGTCAACTAGCGGGAGTAGTTAGCTCCTACAATGAGCAGTTCTTC